The next 29 T cell receptor beta chains were all read from a single sample in a study of Ad26.COV2.S vaccination and SARS-CoV-2 variants. The treatment denotes: some 19 received Ad26.COV2.S at low or high dose, single or two shots; about 5 received placebo; per-sample allocation not given. Sampling took place 63 days after the first vaccine or placebo injection. The table came from immunoSEQ multiplex PCR; TCRdb's copy has only in-frame clones and leaves some out. The table records more than 400,000 clones, about 92% of them present only once. Source: peripheral blood, taken in a trial of Ad26.COV2.S vaccine versus placebo. The source is a person aged 18-60 years who received the Ad26.COV2.S COVID-19 vaccine or a placebo.

V gene TRBV7-3 combines with J gene TRBJ2-7; D may be TRBD2 (5 bases). Trimming removed 5 bases from V and 1 base from J, with 15 bases in between. CDR3 length: 15 amino acids. CDR1 is SGHTA and CDR2 is FQGTGA in the germline V gene. This chain's CDR3 is CASSADEGWSYEQYF. DNA for the CDR3: TGTGCCAGCAGCGCGGACGAGGGCTGGTCCTACGAGCAGTACTTC.

This clone turned up a few times. The genes are TRBV7-9 and TRBJ1-4, with D possibly being TRBD1 (6 bases). The V gene's germline CDR1 is SEHNR and CDR2 FQNEAQ (reference sequence). The CDR3 totals 14 residues. V lost 5 bases to trimming and J lost 3 bases, with 10 bases between them. The CDR3 spells CASSPGVSNEKLFF. The CDR3 DNA is TGTGCCAGCAGCCCAGGGGTCTCTAATGAAAAACTGTTTTTT.

The V gene is TRBV5-5, the J gene TRBJ1-6, with TRBD1 matching over 10 bases. This CDR3 region has 20 residues. The V segment lost 2 bases and the J segment 5 bases; nucleotides outside the gene matches: 16. The germline V gene encodes CDR1 SGHKS and CDR2 YYEKEE (reference sequence). CDR3 sequence (DNA): TGTGCCAGCAGCTTCCGAGACAGGGGGCCCGTCGAAGCCGATAATTCACCCCTCCACTTT. It encodes CASSFRDRGPVEADNSPLHF.

The V and J genes are TRBV18 and TRBJ1-1, with 10 nucleotides matching TRBD1. The germline gives CDR1 KGHSH, CDR2 LQKENI. V lost 6 bases to trimming and J lost 3 bases; unmatched junction nucleotides: 4. CDR3 size: 14 residues. CDR3 loop: CASSPDRGDTEAFF. The CDR3 DNA reads TGTGCCAGCTCCCCGGACAGGGGGGACACTGAAGCTTTCTTT.

On this clone: This CDR3 is also generated by other DNA sequences in the sample. The chain has TRBV6-2 or TRBV6-3 and TRBJ1-3; possible D gene TRBD1, 6 bases. Germline values: CDR1 MNHEY, CDR2 SVGEGT. The V and J ends lost 2 bases and 0 bases respectively, with 8 bases between them. The length of the CDR3 is 15 residues. The DNA of the CDR3 is TGTGCCAGCAGTTACGGACAGAGCTCTGGAAACACCATATATTTT. This sequence encodes CASSYGQSSGNTIYF.

This rearrangement joins TRBV9 to TRBJ2-1; 9 bases are a match to TRBD2. V shed 0 bases and J 4 bases; nucleotides not matched to a gene: 5. The germline gives CDR1 SGDLS, CDR2 YYNGEE. This CDR3 is built from 16 residues. In DNA form, the CDR3 reads TGTGCCAGCAGCGTAGCCGCGGGAGGGGGGTACAATGAGCAGTTCTTC. Protein sequence: CASSVAAGGGYNEQFF.

In the case of this clone: The junction does not match germline at one end; this may be a read error. The chain joins TRBV5-1 to TRBJ1-5, with 7 bases fitting TRBD1. The CDR3 spans 13 residues. Germline loops: CDR1 SGHRS, CDR2 YFSETQ. DNA of the CDR3: TGCGCCAGCAGCTTGAACGGACAGGCCCCCTTGAATTTT. This translates into CASSLNGQAPLNF.

The chain uses TRBV3-1 (or the pseudogene TRBV3-2) and TRBJ2-4; 10 nucleotides match TRBD1. V was clipped by 2 bases and J by 8 bases; unmatched bases: 3. The CDR3 has 14 amino acids. The germline V gene encodes CDR1 LGHDT and CDR2 YNNKEL (reference sequence). The CDR3: CASSQRTGGDIQYF. The CDR3 DNA follows: TGTGCCAGCAGCCAACGGACAGGGGGAGACATTCAGTACTTC.

This clone was recorded only once. The CDR3 is CALKTGLSTEAFF. The CDR3 region has the DNA TGTGCCTTGAAGACGGGTTTGAGCACTGAAGCTTTCTTT. The rearrangement uses TRBV30 and TRBJ1-1; D unclear. CDR1 and CDR2 (germline): GTSNPN, SVGIG (reference sequence). There are 13 residues in the CDR3. V gave up 7 bases and J gave up 4 bases, with 16 bases separating them.

The CDR3: CAIRGDRAYEQYF. The CDR3 nucleotides read TGTGCCATCAGAGGGGACAGAGCCTACGAGCAGTACTTC. The rearrangement joins TRBV10-3 to TRBJ2-7; 7 nucleotides agree with TRBD1. This CDR3 contains 13 residues. Germline values: CDR1 ENHRY, CDR2 SYGVKD. The V gene end was trimmed by 6 bases and the J gene end by 2 bases; junction bases not matched to a gene: 4.

The chain links TRBV7-3 to TRBJ1-2; possibly TRBD1 for D (5 bases). The length of the CDR3 is 13 residues. The V end lost 2 bases, the J end lost 6 bases, and 10 bases lay between the germline ends. Germline V gene lookup returns CDR1 SGHTA and CDR2 FQGTGA. The CDR3 DNA follows: TGTGCCAGCAGCTTAGGCGGCAGGGATGGCTACACCTTC. Protein sequence: CASSLGGRDGYTF.

The V and J genes are TRBV3-1 (or the pseudogene TRBV3-2) and TRBJ2-5; unclear D gene. V dropped 0 bases and J dropped 2 bases, with 10 bases sitting between them. Germline V lookup: CDR1 LGHDT, CDR2 YNNKEL (reference sequence). The CDR3 totals 15 residues. The CDR3 nucleotides read TGTGCCAGCAGCCAAGAGGGCCCGATACAAGAGACCCAGTACTTC. This encodes CASSQEGPIQETQYF.

The J gene is TRBJ1-2, the V gene TRBV9, with D perhaps matching TRBD1 (6 bases). The germline V gene encodes CDR1 SGDLS and CDR2 YYNGEE. V lost 0 bases and J 2 bases, leaving 8 bases between the germline ends. The CDR3 sequence is 14 residues long. The CDR3 bases are TGTGCCAGCAGCGTAGGGGACAAAAACTATGGCTACACCTTC. Protein sequence: CASSVGDKNYGYTF.

This sequence joins TRBV7-2 and TRBJ2-1; possibly TRBD2 for D (6 bases). Per the germline V gene, CDR1 is SGHTA and CDR2 is FQGNSA. Trimming shortened V by 1 base and J by 3 bases, and 13 bases separated the two germline ends. CDR3 size: 16 residues. The CDR3 here is CASSLGTGVGYNEQFF. DNA of the CDR3: TGTGCCAGCAGCTTAGGAACGGGAGTGGGCTACAATGAGCAGTTCTTC.

The chain is built from TRBV9 and TRBJ2-1; no clear D gene. Between the trimmed V and J ends, which lost 0 bases and 10 bases, there was a span of 11 bases. Germline CDR1 reads SGDLS; CDR2 reads YYNGEE. This CDR3 region has 13 residues. Here the CDR3 reads CASSVGSPPEQFF. CDR3 in DNA: TGTGCCAGCAGCGTAGGTAGCCCTCCAGAGCAGTTCTTC.

V is TRBV19 and J is TRBJ2-3; 10 bases line up with TRBD1. The trim removed 9 bases at V and 3 bases at J, leaving 9 bases unmatched. The CDR3 covers 15 residues. Germline CDR1 reads LNHDA; CDR2 reads SQIVND (reference sequence). CDR3 nucleotides: TGTGCCAGCCAAGAGACAGGGGGCGCGACAGATACGCAGTATTTT. Its translation: CASQETGGATDTQYF.

This rearrangement joins TRBV28 to TRBJ1-2; 7 bases match TRBD1. V shed 5 bases, J shed 4 bases, and the junction held 7 bases outside the gene matches. The CDR3 is made up of 14 amino acids. CDR1 and CDR2 from the germline V gene are MDHEN and SYDVKM. The CDR3 bases are TGTGCCAGCAGTCGACAGGGTCTTACCTATGGCTACACCTTC. This codes for CASSRQGLTYGYTF.

V usage is TRBV28 and J usage is TRBJ2-5, with D possibly being TRBD1 (5 bases). The CDR3 length is 17 residues. The V and J ends lost 2 bases and 3 bases respectively, with 19 bases between them. CDR1 and CDR2 from the germline V gene are MDHEN and SYDVKM. Here the CDR3 DNA reads TGTGCCAGCAGTTTACTGGCAGGGCGATTTTTGGAAGAGACCCAGTACTTC. This gives the protein CASSLLAGRFLEETQYF.

This clone occurred once. V is TRBV2 and J is TRBJ2-5; 8 nucleotides match TRBD1. The CDR3 sequence is 13 residues long. The V gene end was trimmed by 6 bases and the J gene end by 5 bases; junction bases not matched to a gene: 5. Germline V gives CDR1 SNHLY, CDR2 FYNNEI. The CDR3 DNA sequence: TGTGCCAGCAGAGGACAGGGACGGGAGACCCAGTACTTC. Translation gives CASRGQGRETQYF.

The rearrangement joins TRBV7-9 to TRBJ2-1; possibly TRBD1 or TRBD2 for D (5 bases each). Germline CDR1 is SEHNR and CDR2 is FQNEAQ (reference sequence). The CDR3 contains 15 residues. V lost 3 bases to trimming and J lost 8 bases, with 17 bases between them. CDR3 in amino acids: CASSFRDPQMDEQFF. DNA for the CDR3: TGTGCCAGCAGCTTTCGGGACCCCCAGATGGATGAGCAGTTCTTC.

The J gene is TRBJ2-5, the V gene TRBV7-6, with D possibly called TRBD1 or TRBD2 (5 bases each). Trimming removed 3 bases from V and 1 base from J, with 12 bases in between. CDR1 is SGHVS, CDR2 FNYEAQ, per germline. The CDR3 loop spans 15 amino acids. Written as DNA, the CDR3 is TGTGCCAGCAGCTTCCGCCGGGACCTCCAAGAGACCCAGTACTTC. Its protein product is CASSFRRDLQETQYF.

This clone was picked up one time. The sample contains more than one DNA sequence encoding this CDR3. The chain combines TRBV10-3 with TRBJ1-5, with D tentatively TRBD1 (5 bases). In germline, CDR1 is ENHRY, CDR2 SYGVKD. The germline V and J ends were trimmed by 3 bases and 2 bases, with 11 bases remaining between them. This CDR3 is 15 amino acids long. Here the CDR3 DNA reads TGTGCCATCAGTGATGGGGGAGGTCGCAATCAGCCCCAGCATTTT. It yields the protein CAISDGGGRNQPQHF.

The V call is TRBV28, the J call TRBJ2-3; 9 bases are a match to TRBD1. This CDR3 has 16 residues. Germline V CDR1 and CDR2: MDHEN, SYDVKM. With 5 bases clipped from V and 4 bases from J, the junction kept 10 bases outside the gene matches. CDR3 bases: TGTGCCAGCAGTCAACAGGGGGCCTACCCCCCAGATACGCAGTATTTT. Protein product: CASSQQGAYPPDTQYF.

The chain links TRBV5-1 to TRBJ1-1, with D unclear. V shed 0 bases and J shed 6 bases, with 9 bases lying between them. The length of the CDR3 is 13 residues. Germline V gives CDR1 SGHRS, CDR2 YFSETQ. This CDR3 is CASSLAGFSEAFF. The CDR3 coding sequence is TGCGCCAGCAGCTTGGCGGGATTCTCTGAAGCTTTCTTT.

The V gene is TRBV29-1, the J gene TRBJ2-2, with TRBD1 matching over 8 bases. Germline V gives CDR1 SQVTM, CDR2 ANQGSEA. V shed 6 bases, J shed 3 bases, and the junction held 9 bases outside the gene matches. The length of the CDR3 is 15 residues. The CDR3, as DNA: TGCAGCGTGATTTTCCGGACAGGGTACACCGGGGAGCTGTTTTTT. The encoded protein is CSVIFRTGYTGELFF.

This chain links TRBV5-1 with TRBJ2-1; 9 bases align to TRBD1. V shed 1 base and J 6 bases; nucleotides not matched to a gene: 11. The CDR3 runs 17 residues. Looked up from germline, CDR1 is SGHRS and CDR2 is YFSETQ. The CDR3 DNA follows: TGCGCCAGCAGCTTGTACCGCTTGGGACAGGGAGGCAATGAGCAGTTCTTC. As protein: CASSLYRLGQGGNEQFF.

This chain connects TRBV7-2 to TRBJ2-3; D might be TRBD1 or TRBD2, each matching 5 bases. The CDR3 has 15 residues. Trimming took 1 base from V and 2 from J, leaving 10 bases between them. Per the germline V gene, CDR1 is SGHTA and CDR2 is FQGNSA. This CDR3 reads CASSLDGGPTDTQYF. In DNA form, the CDR3 reads TGTGCCAGCAGCTTAGATGGGGGACCCACAGATACGCAGTATTTT.

The chain joins TRBV5-6 to TRBJ1-4, with D perhaps matching TRBD1 (6 bases). V shed 4 bases and J shed 8 bases, with 18 bases lying between them. The CDR3 length is 15 residues. Germline CDR1 SGHDT, CDR2 YYEEEE. CDR3 coding DNA: TGTGCCAGCAGCCCGGCCCTGGGGGCAGGCGAAAAACTGTTTTTT. It translates to CASSPALGAGEKLFF.

This rearrangement joins TRBV28 to TRBJ2-2; D tentatively fits TRBD1 or TRBD2 (5 bases each). This CDR3 comprises 16 residues. Germline V gene data show CDR1 as MDHEN and CDR2 as SYDVKM. V gave up 4 bases and J gave up 1 base, with 13 bases separating them. CDR3 DNA sequence: TGTGCCAGCAGTTCATCGGGACGCCAGAACACCGGGGAGCTGTTTTTT. As protein: CASSSSGRQNTGELFF.